Listed below are T cell receptor beta chains from one sample, sequenced in a study of blood T cell repertoires in COVID-19. Here immunoSEQ multiplex PCR was the method, and the copy in TCRdb shows in-frame clones only, minus some. Among fewer than 250,000 clones, around 84% were seen once, and the ten largest hold about 3%. Sequencing was performed on peripheral blood. All receptors come from a man between 60 and 75 years old with acute or convalescent COVID-19. CDR3s include the opening cysteine and the closing phenylalanine or tryptophan. The order of the fields is D gene, J gene, V gene, CDR3 length, clone size, CDR3 DNA, CDR3 protein. The D gene is left open where the match is weak. Part of the rows lack a size; the others show once, few, many or a class for expanded clones.

TRBD1,TRBJ2-1,TRBV5-5,15,.,TGTGCCAGCAGCACCGGACAGGCGCTTTACAATGAGCAGTTCTTC,CASSTGQALYNEQFF
TRBD1,TRBJ2-7,TRBV5-1,14,.,TGCGCCAGCAGCTTGGGGACAGGCATCGACGAGCAGTACTTC,CASSLGTGIDEQYF
.,TRBJ2-1,TRBV7-2,14,.,TGTGCCAGCAGCTTATTGTGGGCGGGAAATGAGCAGTTCTTC,CASSLLWAGNEQFF
.,TRBJ1-1,TRBV19,14,few,TGTGCCAGTACCCCTATCGGGGGGAGCACTGAAGCTTTCTTT,CASTPIGGSTEAFF
TRBD1,TRBJ2-7,TRBV27,17,.,TGTGCCAGCAGTAAGAGCACTGGGACAGGGCCTTCCTACGAGCAGTACTTC,CASSKSTGTGPSYEQYF
.,TRBJ1-5,TRBV28,13,.,TGTGCCAGCCCCTCACGAGGAGGTCAGCCCCAGCATTTT,CASPSRGGQPQHF
TRBD1,TRBJ1-4,TRBV7-9,15,.,TGTGCCAGCAGCCCCTGGACAGGGTTGGGCGAAAAACTGTTTTTT,CASSPWTGLGEKLFF
.,TRBJ2-1,TRBV5-1,15,.,TGCGCCAGCAGCTTGAACCTAGGGACTTACAATGAGCAGTTCTTC,CASSLNLGTYNEQFF
TRBD1,TRBJ2-7,TRBV5-6,12,.,TGTGCCAGCACCCGCGACGGGGACAGACTTTACTTC,CASTRDGDRLYF
.,TRBJ2-7,TRBV18,15,.,TGTGCCAGCTCACCATCACCCCCGGGTCCCCACGAGCAGTACTTC,CASSPSPPGPHEQYF
.,TRBJ2-1,TRBV5-6,15,.,TGTGCCAGCAGCTTTCGGGGGGCCGGTGGGAATGAGCAGTTCTTC,CASSFRGAGGNEQFF
TRBD1,TRBJ1-2,TRBV25-1,13,few,TGTGCCAGCAGTGACAGGGGGAAAGGGGGCTACACCTTC,CASSDRGKGGYTF
TRBD1,TRBJ1-4,TRBV6-5,15,once,TGTGCCAGCAGCGATGGACAGGGCGCCTATGAAAAACTGTTTTTT,CASSDGQGAYEKLFF
TRBD1,TRBJ1-4,TRBV9,14,once,TGTGCCAGCAGGTCCGGGACAGGGAATGAAAAACTGTTTTTT,CASRSGTGNEKLFF
TRBD1,TRBJ2-2,TRBV7-3,15,.,TGTGCCAGCAGCGGCCAGGGGGCCCTTACCGGGGAGCTGTTTTTT,CASSGQGALTGELFF
TRBD1,TRBJ2-6,TRBV5-4,17,.,TGTGCCAGCAGCTTTTGGACAGGGTTCTCTGGGGCCAACGTCCTGACTTTC,CASSFWTGFSGANVLTF
.,TRBJ2-1,TRBV9,12,.,TGTGCCAGCAGCGCGGACTTTAATGAGCAGTTCTTC,CASSADFNEQFF
TRBD2,TRBJ2-7,TRBV11-2,14,.,TGTGCCAGCAGCTTAAACGGGGGGTCCTACGAGCAGTACTTC,CASSLNGGSYEQYF
.,TRBJ2-7,TRBV14,13,.,TGTGCCAGCAGCCGACTGGCCGGGTACGAGCAGTACTTC,CASSRLAGYEQYF
TRBD2,TRBJ2-1,TRBV27,13,.,TGTGCCAGCAGGGGACTAGCGTACAATGAGCAGTTCTTC,CASRGLAYNEQFF
TRBD1,TRBJ2-7,TRBV11-2,16,once,TGTGCCAGCAGTCTTATCCCCGGGACAGGGGGCTACGAGCAGTACTTC,CASSLIPGTGGYEQYF
.,TRBJ1-2,TRBV28,13,.,TGTGCCAGCAGTTTCCCAGGGGACTATGGCTACACCTTC,CASSFPGDYGYTF
.,TRBJ2-3,TRBV5-1,12,.,TGCGCCAGCAGCTTGGACGGGGATACGCAGTATTTT,CASSLDGDTQYF
.,TRBJ2-5,TRBV15,16,.,TGTGCCACCAGCAGACACCCCACAGGCAGTCAAGAGACCCAGTACTTC,CATSRHPTGSQETQYF
.,TRBJ2-3,TRBV10-1,14,once,TGCGCCAGCAGCCGTTGGGGGGGCACAGATACGCAGTATTTT,CASSRWGGTDTQYF
.,TRBJ2-7,TRBV2,13,.,TGTGCCAGCACAATCCTCCGGTCCTACGAGCAGTACTTC,CASTILRSYEQYF
.,TRBJ2-7,TRBV7-2,14,.,TGTGCCAGCAGCTCCCCCCGCCCGGGGTACGAGCAGTACTTC,CASSSPRPGYEQYF
TRBD1,TRBJ1-2,TRBV5-8,16,.,TGTGCCAGCAGCTTTAAACAGGGGCTTTTAAGCGATGGCTACACCTTC,CASSFKQGLLSDGYTF
.,TRBJ2-5,TRBV5-4,15,.,TGTGCCAGCAGCTCCCCCCCGGGGGATCAAGAGACCCAGTACTTC,CASSSPPGDQETQYF
.,TRBJ2-1,TRBV6-1,15,.,TGTGCCAGCAGTGAACGGAGGGTTCTACGGAATGAGCAGTTCTTC,CASSERRVLRNEQFF
TRBD1,TRBJ1-1,TRBV6-1,17,.,TGTGCCAGCAGTGAACGACAGGGGGCATCGATGAACACTGAAGCTTTCTTT,CASSERQGASMNTEAFF
TRBD2,TRBJ2-5,TRBV4-1,17,.,TGCGCCAGCAGCCCAGGACTAGCGGGGGGGCCGGGAGAGACCCAGTACTTC,CASSPGLAGGPGETQYF
.,TRBJ2-7,TRBV5-1,14,.,TGCGCCAGCAGCCCACAGGGTGGTAGGTACGAGCAGTACTTC,CASSPQGGRYEQYF
TRBD1,TRBJ2-7,TRBV4-1,16,.,TGCGCCAGCAGCGAACCCTCGCGGACAGGGGCCTACGAGCAGTACTTC,CASSEPSRTGAYEQYF
.,TRBJ1-1,TRBV5-6,15,.,TGTGCCAGCAGCTTGCGGGCAGGGATGAACACTGAAGCTTTCTTT,CASSLRAGMNTEAFF
TRBD1,TRBJ2-7,TRBV12-3/TRBV12-4,13,.,TGTGCCAGCAGCCGGACCACAGGGGGCGAGCAGTACTTC,CASSRTTGGEQYF
.,TRBJ1-5,TRBV6-6,14,.,TGTGCCAGCAGCCCCGGACTGAGCAATCAGCCCCAGCATTTT,CASSPGLSNQPQHF
TRBD2,TRBJ2-3,TRBV4-3,16,.,TGCGCCAGCAGCCCCCGACGGGGTAGCGGGGTAGATACGCAGTATTTT,CASSPRRGSGVDTQYF
TRBD1,TRBJ1-3,TRBV5-6,15,.,TGTGCCAGCAGCTGGGGACAGTACTCTGGAAACACCATATATTTT,CASSWGQYSGNTIYF
.,TRBJ2-7,TRBV3-1/TRBV3-2,11,.,TGTGCCAGCCGCAGAGGAGGCGAGCAGTACTTC,CASRRGGEQYF
.,TRBJ1-4,TRBV6-2/TRBV6-3,17,.,TGTGCCAGCAGTTTCCCTTCACGAGGTGCAACTAATGAAAAACTGTTTTTT,CASSFPSRGATNEKLFF
TRBD1,TRBJ1-4,TRBV10-2,14,.,TGCGCCAGCAGTGGACAGGGCCAGAATGAAAAACTGTTTTTT,CASSGQGQNEKLFF
TRBD1,TRBJ1-5,TRBV5-6,16,few,TGTGCCAGCAGCTTGGCCGGGGGACAGGGGAATCAGCCCCAGCATTTT,CASSLAGGQGNQPQHF